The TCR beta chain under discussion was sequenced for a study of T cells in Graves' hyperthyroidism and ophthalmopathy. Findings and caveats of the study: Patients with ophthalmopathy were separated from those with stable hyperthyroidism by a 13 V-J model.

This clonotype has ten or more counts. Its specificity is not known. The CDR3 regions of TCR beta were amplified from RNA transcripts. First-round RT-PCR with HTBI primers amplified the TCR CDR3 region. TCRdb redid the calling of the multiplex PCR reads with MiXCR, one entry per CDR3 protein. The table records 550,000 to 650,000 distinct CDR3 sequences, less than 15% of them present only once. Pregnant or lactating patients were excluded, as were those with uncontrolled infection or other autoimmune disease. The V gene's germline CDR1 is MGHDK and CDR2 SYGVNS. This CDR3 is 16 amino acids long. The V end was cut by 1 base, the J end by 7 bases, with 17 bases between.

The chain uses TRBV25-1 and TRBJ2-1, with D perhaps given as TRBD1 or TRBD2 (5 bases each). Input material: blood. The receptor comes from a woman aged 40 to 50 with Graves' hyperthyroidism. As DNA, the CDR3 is TGTGCCAGCAGTGAATGGGGGACCGCGATGGGGAATGAGCAGTTCTTC. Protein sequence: CASSEWGTAMGNEQFF.